This TCR beta chain was identified during a study of blood T cell repertoires in COVID-19. The overall study: Some COVID-19 samples were acute and others convalescent; all came from the United States, Italy and Spain. From T cells, B-cell-depleted T cells, or PBMCs came the material, which was cDNA or gDNA.

This clone was counted a few times. Original processing notes: Estimated nucleated cell counts came from reference gene primer amplification. Measured with immunoSEQ multiplex PCR; TCRdb has only the in-frame clones, and not every one. V, J and clone size reflect that table, while D and trimming were determined from the DNA. The profile shows 240,000 or so clones, 70% to 85% of them singletons. This clonotype was obtained from a woman at least 80 years old with acute or convalescent COVID-19. Sequencing was carried out using peripheral blood.

The CDR3 sequence is CASSTGLASNEQFF. The CDR3 nucleotides are TGTGCCAGCAGCACGGGACTAGCTTCCAATGAGCAGTTCTTC. The rearrangement uses TRBV7-3 and TRBJ2-1; TRBD2 matches at 9 bases. Germline CDR1 and CDR2: SGHTA and FQGTGA. The V gene end was trimmed by 5 bases and the J gene end by 6 bases; junction bases not matched to a gene: 5. This CDR3 is 14 amino acids long.